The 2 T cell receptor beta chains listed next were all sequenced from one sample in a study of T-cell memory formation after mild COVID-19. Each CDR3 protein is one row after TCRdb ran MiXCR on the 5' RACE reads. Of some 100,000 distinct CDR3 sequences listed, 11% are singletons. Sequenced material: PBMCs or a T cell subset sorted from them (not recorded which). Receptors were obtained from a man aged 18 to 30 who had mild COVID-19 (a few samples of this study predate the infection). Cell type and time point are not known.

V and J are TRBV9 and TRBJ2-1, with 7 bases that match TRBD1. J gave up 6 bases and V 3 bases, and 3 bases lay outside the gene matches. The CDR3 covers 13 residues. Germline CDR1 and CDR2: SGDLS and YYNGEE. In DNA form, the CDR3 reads TGTGCCAGCAGCGGATACAGGGGCAATGAGCAGTTCTTC. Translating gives CASSGYRGNEQFF.

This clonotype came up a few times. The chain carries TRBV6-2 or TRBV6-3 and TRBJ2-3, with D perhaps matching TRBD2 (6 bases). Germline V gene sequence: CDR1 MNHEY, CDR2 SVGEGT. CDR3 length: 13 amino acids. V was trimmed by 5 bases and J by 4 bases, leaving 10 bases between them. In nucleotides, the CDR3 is TGTGCCAGCAGTACCGGGACTCCAGATACGCAGTATTTT. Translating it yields CASSTGTPDTQYF.